The sequence of this T cell receptor (beta chain) was determined in a study of radiotherapy plus CTLA-4 blockade in lung cancer. The wider study: Of all patients, about 17% responded objectively and approximately 31% showed disease control.

Produced via immunoSEQ multiplex PCR; TCRdb's table is partial and in-frame only. Seen here are some 66,000 clones, about 85% observed once, and the top ten hold roughly 4%. Germline V gene lookup returns CDR1 MDHEN and CDR2 SYDVKM. With 6 bases removed from V and 0 bases from J, the gap between germline ends came to 9 bases. This CDR3 has 15 amino acids. This chain joins TRBV28 and TRBJ2-6, with TRBD1 as a possible D gene (5 bases). This sequence originates from a human donor with non-small cell lung cancer who had a partial response to radiotherapy plus ipilimumab. Sequencing was performed on peripheral blood, taken from a patient treated with radiotherapy plus ipilimumab. Written as DNA, the CDR3 is TGTGCCAGCAGCCCGACAGCCTCTGGGGCCAACGTCCTGACTTTC. Protein sequence: CASSPTASGANVLTF. The variable domain in full, completed from reference TRBV28 and TRBJ2-6, reads DVKVTQSSRYLVKRTGEKVFLECVQDMDHENMFWYRQDPGLGLRLIYFSYDVKMKEKGDIPEGYSVSREKKERFSLILESASTNQTSMYLCASSPTASGANVLTFGAGSRLTVL.